This passage covers 17 T cell receptor beta chains from one sample sequenced in a study of blood T cell repertoires in COVID-19. TCRdb's copy holds only in-frame clones and misses some; the assay was immunoSEQ multiplex PCR. The table has roughly 160,000 clones, roughly 84% seen once; the top ten hold about 7.3%. Specimen: peripheral blood. These receptors were collected from a man aged 45-65 years with active or convalescent COVID-19.

This chain links TRBV9 with TRBJ1-2, with D possibly being TRBD1 (6 bases). This CDR3 region has 15 residues. V shed 1 base and J shed 8 bases, with 18 bases lying between them. CDR1 and CDR2 from the germline V gene are SGDLS and YYNGEE. CDR3: CASSVSGTTPGGYTF. The CDR3 DNA reads TGTGCCAGCAGCGTATCCGGGACAACTCCGGGGGGCTACACCTTC.

The chain joins TRBV9 to TRBJ2-5; 7 positions agree with TRBD2. From germline, CDR1 is SGDLS and CDR2 YYNGEE. V shed 0 bases, J shed 0 bases, and the junction held 5 bases outside the gene matches. This CDR3 region has 16 residues. CDR3 coding DNA: TGTGCCAGCAGCGTAGAGGGGAGGGCCTACCAAGAGACCCAGTACTTC. This encodes CASSVEGRAYQETQYF.

This chain uses TRBV18 with TRBJ1-4, with 8 bases matching TRBD1. Germline lookup yields CDR1 KGHSH and CDR2 LQKENI. CDR3 length equals 14 residues. V lost 9 bases, J lost 3 bases, and 6 bases stayed unmatched. The CDR3 bases are TGTGCCAGTGGACAGGGTGTGGCTAATGAAAAACTGTTTTTT. The encoded protein is CASGQGVANEKLFF.

The chain links TRBV18 to TRBJ1-1; weak D call: TRBD1 (6 bases). The germline CDR1 and CDR2 sequences are KGHSH and LQKENI. The V and J ends lost 4 bases and 0 bases respectively, with 15 bases between them. This CDR3 comprises 16 residues. The CDR3 nucleotides read TGTGCCAGCTCACTCCCCCCTCGGACAGTGAACACTGAAGCTTTCTTT. Encoded protein: CASSLPPRTVNTEAFF. Looking up the rest from reference TRBV18 and TRBJ1-1 gives the full variable domain: NAGVMQNPRHLVRRRGQEARLRCSPMKGHSHVYWYRQLPEEGLKFMVYLQKENIIDESGMPKERFSAEFPKEGPSILRIQQVVRGDSAAYFCASSLPPRTVNTEAFFGQGTRLTVV.

This clone showed up just once. This chain links TRBV6-6 with TRBJ1-1; 7 bases are shared with TRBD1. The CDR3 is 15 residues long. CDR1 MNHNY and CDR2 SVGAGI come from the germline V gene (reference sequence). Germline trimming cut 5 bases from V and 0 bases from J; bases unmatched to any gene: 6. As DNA, the CDR3 is TGTGCCAGCAGTCCGGGACAGAGAATGAACACTGAAGCTTTCTTT. This sequence encodes CASSPGQRMNTEAFF.

The chain links TRBV5-1 to TRBJ2-5; D is possibly TRBD1 (6 bases). V was trimmed by 5 bases and J by 1 base, leaving 15 bases between them. The CDR3 has 15 amino acids. CDR1 is SGHRS and CDR2 is YFSETQ in the germline V gene. The CDR3 is CASSFGQNTQETQYF. The CDR3 nucleotides are TGCGCCAGCAGTTTTGGACAGAATACCCAAGAGACCCAGTACTTC.

V and J are TRBV7-9 and TRBJ2-2, with 8 bases lining up with TRBD2. The CDR3 has 17 amino acids. CDR1 SEHNR and CDR2 FQNEAQ come from the germline V gene (reference sequence). After removal of 4 bases from V and 1 base from J, the junction contained 8 bases not matched to a gene. The CDR3 region has the DNA TGTGCCAGCAGCTCGCCGGGACTAGTTCTGAACACCGGGGAGCTGTTTTTT. This encodes CASSSPGLVLNTGELFF. Looking up the rest from reference TRBV7-9 and TRBJ2-2 gives the full variable domain: DTGVSQNPRHKITKRGQNVTFRCDPISEHNRLYWYRQTLGQGPEFLTYFQNEAQLEKSRLLSDRFSAERPKGSFSTLEIQRTEQGDSAMYLCASSSPGLVLNTGELFFGEGSRLTVL.

The chain has TRBV4-3 and TRBJ2-2; 9 bases fit TRBD2. Per the germline V gene, CDR1 is LGHNA and CDR2 is YSLEER. Trimming removed 0 bases from V and 0 bases from J; junction bases left unmatched: 5. The CDR3 runs to 18 residues. The CDR3 region is CASSQDFSGGANTGELFF. The DNA for the CDR3 is TGCGCCAGCAGCCAAGACTTTAGCGGGGGTGCGAACACCGGGGAGCTGTTTTTT.

The chain combines TRBV12-5 with TRBJ1-5; 10 positions match TRBD1. This CDR3 comprises 16 residues. Germline V gives CDR1 LGHNT, CDR2 FRNRAP. J was trimmed by 5 bases and V by 0 bases; bases with no gene match: 4. The CDR3 sequence is CASGLVVGQGYQPQHF. DNA for the CDR3: TGTGCTAGTGGTTTGGTAGTGGGACAGGGGTATCAGCCCCAGCATTTT. Filled out from reference TRBV12-5 and TRBJ1-5, the complete variable domain reads DARVTQTPRHKVTEMGQEVTMRCQPILGHNTVFWYRQTMMQGLELLAYFRNRAPLDDSGMPKDRFSAEMPDATLATLKIQPSEPRDSAVYFCASGLVVGQGYQPQHFGDGTRLSIL.

This chain links TRBV9 with TRBJ2-1; the D gene is possibly TRBD2 (6 bases). The CDR3 totals 15 residues. Trimming left V 1 base short and J 8 bases short, with 16 bases between. Germline V lookup: CDR1 SGDLS, CDR2 YYNGEE. The DNA for the CDR3 is TGTGCCAGCAGCGTAAGCGGCGGGAAGGGCTATGAGCAGTTCTTC. Protein: CASSVSGGKGYEQFF.

This rearrangement joins TRBV10-1 to TRBJ2-7; TRBD2 is a possible D gene (5 bases). Germline assignment: CDR1 WNHNN and CDR2 SYGVQD (reference sequence). This CDR3 is 13 amino acids long. V was cut by 3 bases and J by 3 bases, with 9 bases left in between. Written as DNA, the CDR3 is TGCGCCAGCAGTGAACCGGGGATCTACGAGCAGTACTTC. Translating it yields CASSEPGIYEQYF.

This chain joins TRBV6-5 and TRBJ1-1, with D possibly being TRBD1 (5 bases). This CDR3 spans 13 amino acids. V gave up 2 bases and J gave up 4 bases, with 8 bases separating them. Germline loops: CDR1 MNHEY, CDR2 SVGAGI. This chain's CDR3 is CASSYRQGTEAFF. As DNA, the CDR3 is TGTGCCAGCAGTTACAGGCAGGGCACTGAAGCTTTCTTT.

As DNA, the CDR3 is TGCGCCAGCAGCTTGGTAGTTGGGACTCCGGAGGGCTCACCCCTCCACTTT. Encoded protein: CASSLVVGTPEGSPLHF. This chain uses TRBV5-1 with TRBJ1-6; D possibly corresponds to TRBD1 (5 bases). The V end lost 0 bases, the J end lost 10 bases, and 20 bases lay between the germline ends. Germline CDR1 reads SGHRS; CDR2 reads YFSETQ. This CDR3 has 17 amino acids.

J is TRBJ2-4 and V is TRBV1; the table calls TRBD2, which could not be checked here. TRBV1 is an annotated pseudogene. The CDR3 loop spans 16 amino acids. The CDR3 bases are TGCACCAGCAGCCAAGGGAGACTAGCGGGGAAGAACATTCAGTACTTC. Its protein is CTSSQGRLAGKNIQYF.

The chain recombines TRBV27 with TRBJ2-3; 12 nucleotides line up with TRBD2. V lost 7 bases, J lost 2 bases, and 7 bases stayed unmatched. CDR3 length: 16 residues. The germline CDR1 and CDR2 sequences are MNHEY and SMNVEV (reference sequence). CDR3 nucleotides: TGTGCCAGCACCCCATGGACTAGCGGGATCACAGATACGCAGTATTTT. This sequence encodes CASTPWTSGITDTQYF.

This rearrangement joins TRBV2 to TRBJ1-3; D ambiguous. Germline CDR1 is SNHLY and CDR2 is FYNNEI. CDR3 length: 14 amino acids. Trimming shortened V by 2 bases and J by 4 bases, and 9 bases separated the two germline ends. The CDR3 loop is CASSERFSGNTIYF. The DNA for the CDR3 is TGTGCCAGCAGTGAAAGGTTTAGCGGAAACACCATATATTTT.

In DNA, the CDR3 is TGTGCCAGCAGTGAAGGTAGCCAGTACAATGAGCAGTTCTTC. This codes for CASSEGSQYNEQFF. The chain is built from TRBV2 and TRBJ2-1; D is unclear. Germline V gives CDR1 SNHLY, CDR2 FYNNEI. V lost 1 base, J lost 4 bases, and 8 bases lay in between. The CDR3 contains 14 residues. Variable domain in full (rest from reference TRBV2 and TRBJ2-1): EPEVTQTPSHQVTQMGQEVILRCVPISNHLYFYWYRQILGQKVEFLVSFYNNEISEKSEIFDDQFSVERPDGSNFTLKIRSTKLEDSAMYFCASSEGSQYNEQFFGPGTRLTVL.